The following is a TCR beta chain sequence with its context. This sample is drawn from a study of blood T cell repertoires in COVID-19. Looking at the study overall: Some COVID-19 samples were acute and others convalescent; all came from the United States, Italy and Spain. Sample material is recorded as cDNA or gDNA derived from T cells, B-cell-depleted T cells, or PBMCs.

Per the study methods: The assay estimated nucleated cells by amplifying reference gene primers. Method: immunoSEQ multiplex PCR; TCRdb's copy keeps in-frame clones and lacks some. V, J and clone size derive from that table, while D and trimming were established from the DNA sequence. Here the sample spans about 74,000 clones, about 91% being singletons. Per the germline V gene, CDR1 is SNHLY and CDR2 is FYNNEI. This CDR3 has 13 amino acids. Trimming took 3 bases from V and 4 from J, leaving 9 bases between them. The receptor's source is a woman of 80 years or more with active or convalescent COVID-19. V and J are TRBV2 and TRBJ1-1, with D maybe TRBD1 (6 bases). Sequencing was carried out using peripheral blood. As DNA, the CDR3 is TGTGCCAGCAGTGATTCGACAGGCACTGAAGCTTTCTTT. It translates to CASSDSTGTEAFF. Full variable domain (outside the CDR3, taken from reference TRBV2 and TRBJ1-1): EPEVTQTPSHQVTQMGQEVILRCVPISNHLYFYWYRQILGQKVEFLVSFYNNEISEKSEIFDDQFSVERPDGSNFTLKIRSTKLEDSAMYFCASSDSTGTEAFFGQGTRLTVV.